Shown below are 5 T cell receptor beta chains from a single sample sequenced in a study of blood T cell repertoires in COVID-19. Sequencing was performed with immunoSEQ multiplex PCR; in TCRdb, only in-frame clones are kept and a portion is missing. The sample has 80,000 to 95,000 clones; over 70% are singletons. Sequenced sample: peripheral blood. Receptor source: a woman in her forties or fifties with acute or convalescent COVID-19.

The chain joins TRBV28 to TRBJ1-2; D gene uncertain. CDR1 is MDHEN, CDR2 SYDVKM, per germline. Trimming removed 8 bases from V and 4 bases from J, with 8 bases in between. CDR3 length equals 11 residues. CDR3 bases: TGTGCCAGCGGACTGCCCTATGGCTACACCTTC. Its translation: CASGLPYGYTF.

This rearrangement joins TRBV19 to TRBJ2-1; D perhaps matches TRBD2 (5 bases). The CDR3 is 15 residues long. The ends were cut back, 2 bases at V and 4 bases at J, with 12 bases in the middle. Germline CDR1 LNHDA, CDR2 SQIVND (reference sequence). The DNA for the CDR3 is TGTGCCAGTAGTATACGTGATAGCGCTTACAATGAGCAGTTCTTC. As protein: CASSIRDSAYNEQFF. The entire variable domain, with the rest obtained from reference TRBV19 and TRBJ2-1, is as follows: DGGITQSPKYLFRKEGQNVTLSCEQNLNHDAMYWYRQDPGQGLRLIYYSQIVNDFQKGDIAEGYSVSREKKESFPLTVTSAQKNPTAFYLCASSIRDSAYNEQFFGPGTRLTVL.

This clone was seen only a few times. The rearrangement joins TRBV7-2 to TRBJ2-5; D might be TRBD2 (6 bases). Germline V CDR1 and CDR2: SGHTA, FQGNSA. This CDR3 has 15 residues. V was pared by 1 base and J by 5 bases, with 14 bases between. The CDR3 region has the DNA TGTGCCAGCAGCTTAGGTCCGGGGGAGGTGGAGACCCAGTACTTC. It encodes CASSLGPGEVETQYF.

This chain connects TRBV3-1 (or the pseudogene TRBV3-2) to TRBJ1-6; unclear D gene. Trimming pared 1 base from V and 6 bases from J, leaving 10 bases between. CDR3 length: 15 residues. CDR1 and CDR2 from the germline V gene are LGHDT and YNNKEL (reference sequence). The CDR3: CASSQVATANSPLHF. In nucleotides, the CDR3 is TGTGCCAGCAGCCAAGTAGCGACTGCTAATTCACCCCTCCACTTT.

This chain joins TRBV5-1 and TRBJ1-2, with a possible D match to TRBD1 (5 bases). This CDR3 contains 16 residues. From germline, CDR1 is SGHRS and CDR2 YFSETQ. V lost 4 bases, J lost 1 base, and 17 bases lay in between. This CDR3 reads CASSPGTGYNNYGYTF. The CDR3 DNA reads as TGCGCCAGCAGCCCAGGAACAGGTTACAATAACTATGGCTACACCTTC.